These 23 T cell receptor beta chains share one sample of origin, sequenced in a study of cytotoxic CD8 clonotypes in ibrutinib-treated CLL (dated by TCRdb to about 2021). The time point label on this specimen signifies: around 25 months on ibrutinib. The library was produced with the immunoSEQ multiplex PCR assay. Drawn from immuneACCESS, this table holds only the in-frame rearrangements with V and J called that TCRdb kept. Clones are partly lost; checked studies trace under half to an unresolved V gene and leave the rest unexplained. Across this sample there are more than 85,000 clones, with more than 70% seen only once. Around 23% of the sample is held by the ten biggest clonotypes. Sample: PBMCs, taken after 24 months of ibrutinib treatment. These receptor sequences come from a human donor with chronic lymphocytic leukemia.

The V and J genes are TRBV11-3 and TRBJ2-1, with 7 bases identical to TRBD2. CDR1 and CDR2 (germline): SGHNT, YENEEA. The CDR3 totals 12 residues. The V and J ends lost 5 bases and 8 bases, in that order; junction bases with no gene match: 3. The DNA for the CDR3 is TGTGCCAGCAGCACTAGCGAGGATGAGCAGTTCTTC. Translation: CASSTSEDEQFF.

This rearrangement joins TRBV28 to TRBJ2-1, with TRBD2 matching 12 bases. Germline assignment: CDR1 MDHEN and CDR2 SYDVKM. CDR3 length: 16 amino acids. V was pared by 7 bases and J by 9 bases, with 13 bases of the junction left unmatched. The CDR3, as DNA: TGTGCCAGCAACAGCCTCAGGACTAGCGGGACGCGTGAGCAGTTCTTC. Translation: CASNSLRTSGTREQFF.

In DNA, the CDR3 is TGTGCCAGCAGCTTAGCGGATGAAAAACTGTTTTTT. Protein: CASSLADEKLFF. The chain uses TRBV13 and TRBJ1-4; no definite D call. Trimming left V 1 base short and J 6 bases short, with 3 bases between. Germline values: CDR1 PRHDT, CDR2 FYEKMQ (reference sequence). The CDR3 loop spans 12 amino acids.

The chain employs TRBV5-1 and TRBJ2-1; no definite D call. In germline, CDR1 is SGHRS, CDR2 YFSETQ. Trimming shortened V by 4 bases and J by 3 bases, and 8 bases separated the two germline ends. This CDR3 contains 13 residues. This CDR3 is CASSPSSYNEQFF. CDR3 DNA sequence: TGCGCCAGCAGCCCCTCTAGCTACAATGAGCAGTTCTTC.

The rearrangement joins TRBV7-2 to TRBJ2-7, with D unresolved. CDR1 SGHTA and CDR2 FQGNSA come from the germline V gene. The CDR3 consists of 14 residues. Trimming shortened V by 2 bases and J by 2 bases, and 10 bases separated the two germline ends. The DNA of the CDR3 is TGTGCCAGCAGCTTAAGCGCACAAACCTACGAGCAGTACTTC. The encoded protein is CASSLSAQTYEQYF.

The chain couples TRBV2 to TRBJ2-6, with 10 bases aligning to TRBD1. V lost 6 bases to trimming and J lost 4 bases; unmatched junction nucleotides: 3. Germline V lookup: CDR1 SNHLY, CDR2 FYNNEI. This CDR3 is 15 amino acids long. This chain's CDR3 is CASSRQGAGANVLTF. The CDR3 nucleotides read TGTGCCAGCAGCAGACAGGGGGCCGGGGCCAACGTCCTGACTTTC.

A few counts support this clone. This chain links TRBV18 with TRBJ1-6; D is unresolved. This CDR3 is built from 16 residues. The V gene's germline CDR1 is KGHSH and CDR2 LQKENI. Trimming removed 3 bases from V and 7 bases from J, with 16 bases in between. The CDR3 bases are TGTGCCAGCTCACCCGCCGGGCCCGGAGGGAATTCACCCCTCCACTTT. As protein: CASSPAGPGGNSPLHF.

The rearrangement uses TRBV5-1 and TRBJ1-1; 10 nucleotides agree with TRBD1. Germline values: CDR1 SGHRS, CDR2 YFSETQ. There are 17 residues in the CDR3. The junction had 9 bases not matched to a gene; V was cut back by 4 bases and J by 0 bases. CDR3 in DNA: TGCGCCAGCAGCATAAGACAGGGGGCCAATGTGAACACTGAAGCTTTCTTT. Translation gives CASSIRQGANVNTEAFF.

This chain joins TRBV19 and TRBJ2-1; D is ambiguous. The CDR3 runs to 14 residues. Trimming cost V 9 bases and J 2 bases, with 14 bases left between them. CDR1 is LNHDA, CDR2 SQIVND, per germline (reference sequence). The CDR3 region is CASCLGSTYNEQFF. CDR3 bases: TGTGCCAGCTGCCTAGGGTCCACCTACAATGAGCAGTTCTTC.

The CDR3 protein is CATSPPYNEQFF. CDR3 nucleotide sequence: TGTGCCACTAGTCCTCCATACAATGAGCAGTTCTTC. V is TRBV7-9 and J is TRBJ2-1, with D unresolved. Trimming shortened V by 10 bases and J by 4 bases, and 11 bases separated the two germline ends. The CDR3 contains 12 residues. Germline CDR1 SEHNR, CDR2 FQNEAQ (reference sequence).

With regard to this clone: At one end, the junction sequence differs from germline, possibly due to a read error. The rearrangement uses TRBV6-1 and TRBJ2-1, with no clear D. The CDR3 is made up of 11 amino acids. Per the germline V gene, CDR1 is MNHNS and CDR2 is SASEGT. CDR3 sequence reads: CATLVLNWPLF. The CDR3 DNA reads TGTGCCACCCTAGTCCTCAACTGGCCCCTCTTC.

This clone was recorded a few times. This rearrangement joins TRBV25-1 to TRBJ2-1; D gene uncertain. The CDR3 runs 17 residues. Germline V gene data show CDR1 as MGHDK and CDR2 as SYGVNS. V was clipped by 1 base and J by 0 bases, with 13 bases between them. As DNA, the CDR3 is TGTGCCAGCAGTGAATCTCGTCCAGATAGCTCCTACAATGAGCAGTTCTTC. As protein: CASSESRPDSSYNEQFF.

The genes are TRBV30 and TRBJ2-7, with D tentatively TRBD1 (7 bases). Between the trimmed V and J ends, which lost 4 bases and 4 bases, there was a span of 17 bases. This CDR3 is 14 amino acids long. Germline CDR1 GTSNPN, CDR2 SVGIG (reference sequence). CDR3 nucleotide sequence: TGTGCCTGGACCGGAGGGCAGGGGGAATACGAGCAGTACTTC. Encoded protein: CAWTGGQGEYEQYF.

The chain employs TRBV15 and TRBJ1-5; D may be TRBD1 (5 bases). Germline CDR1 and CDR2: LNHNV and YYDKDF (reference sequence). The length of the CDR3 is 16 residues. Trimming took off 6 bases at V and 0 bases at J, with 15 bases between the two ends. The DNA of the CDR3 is TGTGCCACCAGAGATGGGGGGATGAATAGCAATCAGCCCCAGCATTTT. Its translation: CATRDGGMNSNQPQHF. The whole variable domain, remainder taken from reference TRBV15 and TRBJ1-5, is DAMVIQNPRYQVTQFGKPVTLSCSQTLNHNVMYWYQQKSSQAPKLLFHYYDKDFNNEADTPDNFQSRRPNTSFCFLDIRSPGLGDTAMYLCATRDGGMNSNQPQHFGDGTRLSIL.

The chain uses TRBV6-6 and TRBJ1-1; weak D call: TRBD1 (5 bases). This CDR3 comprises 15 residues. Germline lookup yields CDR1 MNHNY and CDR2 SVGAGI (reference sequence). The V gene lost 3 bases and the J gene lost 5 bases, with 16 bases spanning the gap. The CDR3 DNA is TGTGCCAGCAGTTATGGGCCAGGGTGGGGGACTGAAGCTTTCTTT. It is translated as CASSYGPGWGTEAFF.

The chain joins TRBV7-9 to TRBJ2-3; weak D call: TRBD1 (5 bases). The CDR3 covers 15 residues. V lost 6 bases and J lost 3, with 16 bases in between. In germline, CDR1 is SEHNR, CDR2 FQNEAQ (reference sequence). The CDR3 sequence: CASRARLGVTDTQYF. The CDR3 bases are TGTGCCAGCAGGGCTCGCTTAGGGGTAACAGATACGCAGTATTTT.

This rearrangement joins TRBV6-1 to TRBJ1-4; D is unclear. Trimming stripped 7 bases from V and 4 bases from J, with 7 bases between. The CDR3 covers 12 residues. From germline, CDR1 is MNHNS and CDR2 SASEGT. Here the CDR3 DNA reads TGTGCCAGCAACCGGGTTAATGAAAAACTGTTTTTT. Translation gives CASNRVNEKLFF.

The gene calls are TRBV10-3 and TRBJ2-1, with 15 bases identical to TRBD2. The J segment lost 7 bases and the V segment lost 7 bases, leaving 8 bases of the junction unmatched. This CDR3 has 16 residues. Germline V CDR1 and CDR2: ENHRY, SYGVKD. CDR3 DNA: TGTGCCATCACCCTCGGGACTAGCGGGAGGCGGAATGAGCAGTTCTTC. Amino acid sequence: CAITLGTSGRRNEQFF.

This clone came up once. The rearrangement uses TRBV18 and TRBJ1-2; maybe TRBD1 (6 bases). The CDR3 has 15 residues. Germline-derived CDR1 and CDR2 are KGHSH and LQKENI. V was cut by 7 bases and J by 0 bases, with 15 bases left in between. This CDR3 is CASLSDRSANYGYTF. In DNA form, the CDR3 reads TGTGCCAGCTTATCGGACAGATCGGCTAACTATGGCTACACCTTC.

As DNA, the CDR3 is TGTGCCAGCAGGGGACTAGCGGGAGGTAACAATGAGCAGTTCTTC. This translates into CASRGLAGGNNEQFF. This chain joins TRBV27 and TRBJ2-1; 15 nucleotides agree with TRBD2. V shed 6 bases and J 5 bases; nucleotides not matched to a gene: 2. This CDR3 has 15 residues. In germline, CDR1 is MNHEY, CDR2 SMNVEV (reference sequence).

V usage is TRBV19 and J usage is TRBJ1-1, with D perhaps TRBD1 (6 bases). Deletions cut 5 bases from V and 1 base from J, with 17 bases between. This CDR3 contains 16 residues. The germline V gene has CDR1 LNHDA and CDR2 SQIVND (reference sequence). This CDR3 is CASSLGTLLTNTEAFF. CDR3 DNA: TGTGCCAGTAGTCTCGGGACACTCCTAACGAACACTGAAGCTTTCTTT.

The CDR3 region has the DNA TGCGCCAGCAGCCAAGATTTGGGCGGGGAGCTGTTTTTT. This sequence encodes CASSQDLGGELFF. The chain is built from TRBV4-1 and TRBJ2-2, with unresolved D. This CDR3 contains 13 residues. Looked up from germline, CDR1 is MGHRA and CDR2 is YSYEKL. V was pared by 0 bases and J by 7 bases, with 6 bases between.

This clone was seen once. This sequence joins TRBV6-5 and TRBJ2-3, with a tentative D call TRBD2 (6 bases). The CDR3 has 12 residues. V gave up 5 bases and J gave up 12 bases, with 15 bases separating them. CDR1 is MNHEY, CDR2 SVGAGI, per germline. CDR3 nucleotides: TGTGCCAGCAGTCCCGGGGGTAGCGACCAGTATTTT. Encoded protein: CASSPGGSDQYF.